This T cell receptor (beta chain) was obtained from a study of blood T cell repertoires in COVID-19. About the study: The origin of the acute and convalescent COVID-19 samples was the United States, Italy and Spain. In each case, the material was cDNA or gDNA derived from T cells, B-cell-depleted T cells, or PBMCs.

Authors' methods: Estimation of nucleated cell counts was performed using reference gene primer amplification. Sequencing was performed with immunoSEQ multiplex PCR; in TCRdb, only in-frame clones are kept and a portion is missing. Clone size and the V and J calls come from that table; the DNA yielded D and trimming. The data contain around 62,000 clones, around nine tenths of them singletons. The CDR3 has 15 residues. In germline, CDR1 is SNHLY, CDR2 FYNNEI. The ends lost 4 bases at V and 8 bases at J; junction bases unmatched: 7. Sequencing was done on a sample of peripheral blood. The TCR originated in a woman in her sixties or seventies with acute or convalescent COVID-19. The chain has TRBV2 and TRBJ2-1; 11 bases fit TRBD2. The CDR3 spells CASSVLAGGPYEQFF. DNA of the CDR3: TGTGCCAGCAGTGTGTTAGCGGGAGGGCCATATGAGCAGTTCTTC.